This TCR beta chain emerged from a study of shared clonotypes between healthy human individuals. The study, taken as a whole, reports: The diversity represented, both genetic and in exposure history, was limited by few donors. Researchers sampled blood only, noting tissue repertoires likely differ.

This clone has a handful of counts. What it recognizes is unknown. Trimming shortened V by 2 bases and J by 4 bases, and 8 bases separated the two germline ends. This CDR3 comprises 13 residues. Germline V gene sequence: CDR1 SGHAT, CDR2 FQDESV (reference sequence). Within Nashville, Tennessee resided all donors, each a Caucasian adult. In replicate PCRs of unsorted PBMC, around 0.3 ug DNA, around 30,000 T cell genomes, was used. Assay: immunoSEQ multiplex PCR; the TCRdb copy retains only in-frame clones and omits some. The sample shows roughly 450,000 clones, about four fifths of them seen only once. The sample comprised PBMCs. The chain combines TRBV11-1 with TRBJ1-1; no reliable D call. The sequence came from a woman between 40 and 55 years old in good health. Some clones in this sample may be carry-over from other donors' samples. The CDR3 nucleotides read TGTGCCAGCAGCTTACTTAAAGGCACTGAAGCTTTCTTT. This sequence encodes CASSLLKGTEAFF.